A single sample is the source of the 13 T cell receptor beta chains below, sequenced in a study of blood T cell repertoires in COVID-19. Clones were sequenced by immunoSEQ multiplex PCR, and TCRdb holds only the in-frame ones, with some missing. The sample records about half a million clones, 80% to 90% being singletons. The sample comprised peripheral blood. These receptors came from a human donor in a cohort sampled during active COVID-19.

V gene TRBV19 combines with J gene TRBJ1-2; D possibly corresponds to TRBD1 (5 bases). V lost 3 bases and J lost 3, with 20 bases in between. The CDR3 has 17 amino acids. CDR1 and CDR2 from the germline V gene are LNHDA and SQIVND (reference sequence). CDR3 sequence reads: CASSIMSGRLSDYGYTF. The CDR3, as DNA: TGTGCCAGTAGTATTATGTCAGGGCGGCTATCAGACTATGGCTACACCTTC. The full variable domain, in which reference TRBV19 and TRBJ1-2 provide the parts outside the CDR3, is DGGITQSPKYLFRKEGQNVTLSCEQNLNHDAMYWYRQDPGQGLRLIYYSQIVNDFQKGDIAEGYSVSREKKESFPLTVTSAQKNPTAFYLCASSIMSGRLSDYGYTFGSGTRLTVV.

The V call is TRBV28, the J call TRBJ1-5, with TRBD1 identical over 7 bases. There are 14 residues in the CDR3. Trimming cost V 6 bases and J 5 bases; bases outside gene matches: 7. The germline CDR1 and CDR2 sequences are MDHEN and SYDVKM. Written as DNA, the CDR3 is TGTGCCAGCAGAAGAGCAGGGGGTCATCAGCCCCAGCATTTT. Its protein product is CASRRAGGHQPQHF.

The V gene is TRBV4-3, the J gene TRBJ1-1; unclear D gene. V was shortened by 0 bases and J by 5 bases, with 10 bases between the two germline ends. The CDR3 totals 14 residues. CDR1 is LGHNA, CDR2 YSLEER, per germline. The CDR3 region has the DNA TGCGCCAGCAGCCAAGATGACTGGCGAACTGAAGCTTTCTTT. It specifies CASSQDDWRTEAFF.

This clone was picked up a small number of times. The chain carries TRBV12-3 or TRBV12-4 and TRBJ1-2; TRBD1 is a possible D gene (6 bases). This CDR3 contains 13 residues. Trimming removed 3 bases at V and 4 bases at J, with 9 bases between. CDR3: CASSFGQLYGYTF. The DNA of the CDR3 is TGTGCCAGCAGTTTCGGACAGCTCTATGGCTACACCTTC.

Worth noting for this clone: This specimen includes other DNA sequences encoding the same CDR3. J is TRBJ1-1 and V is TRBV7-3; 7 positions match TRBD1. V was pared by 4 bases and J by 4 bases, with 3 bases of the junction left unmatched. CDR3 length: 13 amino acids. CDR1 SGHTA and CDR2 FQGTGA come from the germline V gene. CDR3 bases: TGTGCCAGCAGCTCCTCAGGGGGCACTGAAGCTTTCTTT. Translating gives CASSSSGGTEAFF.

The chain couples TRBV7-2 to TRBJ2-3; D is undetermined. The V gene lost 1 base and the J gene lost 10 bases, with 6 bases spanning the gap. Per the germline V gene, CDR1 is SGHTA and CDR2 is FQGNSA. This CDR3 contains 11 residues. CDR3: CASSLESAQYF. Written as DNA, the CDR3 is TGTGCCAGCAGCTTAGAGAGCGCGCAGTATTTT.

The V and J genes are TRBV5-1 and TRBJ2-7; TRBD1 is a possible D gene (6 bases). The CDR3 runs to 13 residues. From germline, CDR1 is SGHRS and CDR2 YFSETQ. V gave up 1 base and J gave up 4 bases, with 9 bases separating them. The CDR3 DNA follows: TGCGCCAGCAGCTTGTCACAGGGTTACGAGCAGTACTTC. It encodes CASSLSQGYEQYF.

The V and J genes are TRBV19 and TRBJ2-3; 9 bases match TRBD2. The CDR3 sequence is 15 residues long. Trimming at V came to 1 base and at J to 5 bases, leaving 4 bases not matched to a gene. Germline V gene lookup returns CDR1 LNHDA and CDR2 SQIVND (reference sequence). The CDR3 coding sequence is TGTGCCAGTAGTATAGGGGCGCGGGGGGGAGATACGCAGTATTTT. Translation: CASSIGARGGDTQYF.

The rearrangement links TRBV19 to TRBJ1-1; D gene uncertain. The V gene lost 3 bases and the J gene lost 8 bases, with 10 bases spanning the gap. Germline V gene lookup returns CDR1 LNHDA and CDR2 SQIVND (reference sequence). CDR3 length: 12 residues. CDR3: CASSMNRLEAFF. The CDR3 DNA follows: TGTGCCAGTAGTATGAACCGCCTAGAAGCTTTCTTT.

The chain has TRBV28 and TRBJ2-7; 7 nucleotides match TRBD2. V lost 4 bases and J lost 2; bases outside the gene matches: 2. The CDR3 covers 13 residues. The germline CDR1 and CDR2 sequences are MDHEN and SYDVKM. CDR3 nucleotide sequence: TGTGCCAGCAGTTCGGGACTAACCTACGAGCAGTACTTC. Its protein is CASSSGLTYEQYF.

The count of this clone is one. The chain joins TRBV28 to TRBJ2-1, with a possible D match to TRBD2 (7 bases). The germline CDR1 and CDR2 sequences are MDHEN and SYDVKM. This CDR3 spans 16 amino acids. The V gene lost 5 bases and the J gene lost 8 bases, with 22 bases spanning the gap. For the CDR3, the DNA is TGTGCCAGCAGTGGTAAAGGGGGGGGGAGTAGGTATGAGCAGTTCTTC. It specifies CASSGKGGGSRYEQFF.

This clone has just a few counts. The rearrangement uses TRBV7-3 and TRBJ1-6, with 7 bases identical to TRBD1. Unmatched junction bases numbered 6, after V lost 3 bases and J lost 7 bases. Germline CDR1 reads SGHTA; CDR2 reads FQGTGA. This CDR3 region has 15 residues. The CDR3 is CASSFRDSENSPLHF. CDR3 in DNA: TGTGCCAGCAGCTTCCGGGACAGCGAGAATTCACCCCTCCACTTT.

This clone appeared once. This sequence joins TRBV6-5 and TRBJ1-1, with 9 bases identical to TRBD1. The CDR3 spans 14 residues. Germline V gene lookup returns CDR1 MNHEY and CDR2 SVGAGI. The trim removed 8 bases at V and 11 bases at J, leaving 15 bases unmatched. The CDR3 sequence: CASVPGQGRVEAFF. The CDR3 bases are TGTGCCAGCGTCCCGGGACAGGGTAGGGTGGAGGCTTTCTTT.